Below are 28 T cell receptor beta chains sequenced from a single sample in a study of radiotherapy plus CTLA-4 blockade in lung cancer. Here immunoSEQ multiplex PCR was the method, and the copy in TCRdb shows in-frame clones only, minus some. The table has tens of thousands of clones, approximately 70% seen once; the top ten hold 4%. The sequences come from peripheral blood, collected from a patient treated with radiotherapy plus ipilimumab. The receptors come from a human donor with non-small cell lung cancer who had stable disease on radiotherapy plus ipilimumab.

The sample holds one count of this clone. The rearrangement uses TRBV7-2 and TRBJ2-1, with 15 bases matching TRBD2. The CDR3 is 16 amino acids. Germline-derived CDR1 and CDR2 are SGHTA and FQGNSA. V shed 5 bases and J 6 bases; nucleotides not matched to a gene: 5. The CDR3 is CASSPPGLAGGNEQFF. The CDR3 bases are TGTGCCAGCAGCCCGCCGGGACTAGCGGGAGGCAATGAGCAGTTCTTC.

The V and J genes are TRBV4-1 and TRBJ2-1, with D possibly TRBD2 on 6 matching bases. V gave up 7 bases and J gave up 7 bases, with 20 bases separating them. Germline V CDR1 and CDR2: MGHRA, YSYEKL. This CDR3 is 15 amino acids long. The CDR3 DNA follows: TGCGCCAGCACGCTCATTATGGGGGGAGCGAATGAGCAGTTCTTC. Its translation: CASTLIMGGANEQFF.

This chain links TRBV5-1 with TRBJ1-5, with D tentatively TRBD1 (5 bases). Germline-derived CDR1 and CDR2 are SGHRS and YFSETQ. The V and J ends lost 2 bases and 4 bases respectively, with 7 bases between them. This CDR3 is 13 amino acids long. The CDR3 DNA sequence: TGCGCCAGCAGCTTTGACAGAAATCAGCCCCAGCATTTT. Its translation is CASSFDRNQPQHF.

The rearrangement links TRBV5-4 to TRBJ1-2; D is ambiguous. The V gene's germline CDR1 is SGHNT and CDR2 YYREEE (reference sequence). V was trimmed by 3 bases and J by 3 bases, leaving 21 bases between them. CDR3 size: 17 residues. CDR3: CASSSPGRTPADYGYTF. DNA of the CDR3: TGTGCCAGCAGCTCGCCGGGCCGAACGCCCGCAGACTATGGCTACACCTTC.

J is TRBJ1-2 and V is TRBV6-6; 10 bases map to TRBD1. The germline V gene encodes CDR1 MNHNY and CDR2 SVGAGI (reference sequence). The CDR3 sequence is 14 residues long. After removal of 5 bases from V and 6 bases from J, the junction contained 6 bases not matched to a gene. The CDR3 bases are TGTGCCAGCAGTCCTCAGGGACAGGGGAATGGCTACACCTTC. Protein: CASSPQGQGNGYTF.

This clone is medium-sized within its sample. This CDR3 is CASSLDYGQGIYGGKLFF. In DNA form, the CDR3 reads TGTGCCAGCAGCTTAGATTATGGGCAGGGGATATACGGGGGAAAACTGTTTTTT. The chain couples TRBV11-2 to TRBJ1-4, with a tentative D call TRBD1 (6 bases). V was pared by 0 bases and J by 10 bases, with 24 bases between. Germline CDR1 SGHAT, CDR2 FQNNGV. The CDR3 extends over 18 amino acids.

The sample holds a few counts of this clone. The chain uses TRBV7-2 and TRBJ2-7, with 11 bases aligning to TRBD2. The J segment lost 4 bases and the V segment lost 6 bases, leaving 2 bases of the junction unmatched. From germline, CDR1 is SGHTA and CDR2 FQGNSA. The CDR3 has 13 residues. Here the CDR3 reads CASRTSGTYEQYF. Written as DNA, the CDR3 is TGTGCCAGCAGGACTAGCGGGACATACGAGCAGTACTTC.

This sequence joins TRBV12-5 and TRBJ2-2; D is undetermined. Trimming shortened V by 6 bases and J by 7 bases, and 15 bases separated the two germline ends. Per the germline V gene, CDR1 is LGHNT and CDR2 is FRNRAP. The CDR3 is made up of 14 amino acids. CDR3 DNA sequence: TGTGCTAGTGGCAAGGGAACATTGAGCGGGGAGCTGTTTTTT. This sequence encodes CASGKGTLSGELFF.

J is TRBJ2-1 and V is TRBV4-3; 13 bases are shared with TRBD2. Per the germline V gene, CDR1 is LGHNA and CDR2 is YSLEER. CDR3 length equals 16 residues. The ends lost 2 bases at V and 7 bases at J; junction bases unmatched: 5. DNA for the CDR3: TGCGCCAGCAGCCAAAGACCGGGACTAGCGGGGAATGAGCAGTTCTTC. It yields the protein CASSQRPGLAGNEQFF.

The V gene is TRBV10-1, the J gene TRBJ2-7; perhaps D is TRBD1 or TRBD2 (5 bases each). The CDR3 covers 13 residues. Germline lookup yields CDR1 WNHNN and CDR2 SYGVQD (reference sequence). Trimming shortened V by 11 bases and J by 4 bases, and 18 bases separated the two germline ends. CDR3: CAQTWGTPYEQYF. The CDR3 DNA follows: TGCGCCCAAACTTGGGGGACCCCTTACGAGCAGTACTTC.

This clone was detected a few times. J is TRBJ2-1 and V is TRBV7-2, with D tentatively TRBD2 (6 bases). Trimming took off 0 bases at V and 0 bases at J, with 9 bases between the two ends. The CDR3 is made up of 16 amino acids. Germline V gives CDR1 SGHTA, CDR2 FQGNSA. The CDR3 sequence is CASSLAYGSSYNEQFF. In nucleotides, the CDR3 is TGTGCCAGCAGCTTAGCTTACGGGAGCTCCTACAATGAGCAGTTCTTC.

CDR3 in DNA: TGTGCCAGCACCCCTGGACCACAGAGTGAAGCTTTCTTT. Translation gives CASTPGPQSEAFF. The rearrangement uses TRBV11-3 and TRBJ1-1; unclear D gene. With 7 bases removed from V and 7 bases from J, the gap between germline ends came to 16 bases. CDR3 length: 13 residues. Per the germline V gene, CDR1 is SGHNT and CDR2 is YENEEA.

The CDR3 DNA is TGTGCCAGCAGCGACGATCCGGGACAGGCTTTGAAGTTCTTC. This encodes CASSDDPGQALKFF. This sequence joins TRBV2 and TRBJ2-1, with 8 bases matching TRBD1. The CDR3 runs 14 residues. The germline V gene has CDR1 SNHLY and CDR2 FYNNEI. Germline trimming cut 6 bases from V and 14 bases from J; bases unmatched to any gene: 15.

In its sample, this clone was seen a few times. V is TRBV7-3 and J is TRBJ2-7; 9 bases map to TRBD2. CDR3 length equals 15 residues. Germline-derived CDR1 and CDR2 are SGHTA and FQGTGA. The V segment lost 5 bases and the J segment 3 bases; nucleotides outside the gene matches: 8. In nucleotides, the CDR3 is TGTGCCAGCAGCCCCCAGGGCGGGAGGGGCTACGAGCAGTACTTC. Translated, it gives CASSPQGGRGYEQYF.

This sequence joins TRBV10-3 and TRBJ1-1; D unresolved. The CDR3 runs 12 residues. In germline, CDR1 is ENHRY, CDR2 SYGVKD. Trimming removed 5 bases at V and 7 bases at J, with 11 bases between. The CDR3 protein is CAISSVPNEAFF. The CDR3, as DNA: TGTGCCATCAGTTCGGTTCCCAATGAAGCTTTCTTT.

The chain recombines TRBV5-1 with TRBJ1-1; tentatively, D is TRBD1 (5 bases). The CDR3 has 13 amino acids. Germline V gives CDR1 SGHRS, CDR2 YFSETQ. Trimming took 3 bases from V and 3 from J, leaving 9 bases between them. CDR3 residues: CASSWDGDTEAFF. CDR3 sequence (DNA): TGCGCCAGCAGCTGGGACGGGGACACTGAAGCTTTCTTT.

This chain uses TRBV6-6 with TRBJ2-7, with 7 bases lining up with TRBD2. Per the germline V gene, CDR1 is MNHNY and CDR2 is SVGAGI (reference sequence). The CDR3 totals 14 residues. Trimming at V came to 4 bases and at J to 2 bases, leaving 5 bases not matched to a gene. The DNA for the CDR3 is TGTGCCAGCAGTTCCCCCGGACTAGCCTACGAGCAGTACTTC. It translates to CASSSPGLAYEQYF.

CDR3 in amino acids: CASSQGSAGAATDTQYF. CDR3 nucleotide sequence: TGCGCCAGCAGCCAAGGATCGGCGGGAGCCGCCACAGATACGCAGTATTTT. This rearrangement joins TRBV4-1 to TRBJ2-3; 7 bases line up with TRBD2. The CDR3 is 17 residues long. Trimming cost V 1 base and J 2 bases; bases outside gene matches: 9. Germline V gives CDR1 MGHRA, CDR2 YSYEKL.

The chain carries TRBV23-1 and TRBJ1-5, with D possibly matching TRBD1 (6 bases). TRBV23-1 has ORF status, its function being uncertain. V was cut by 4 bases and J by 0 bases, with 13 bases left in between. CDR3 length equals 16 residues. The CDR3 DNA reads as TGCGCCAGCAGTCTGAAGGGGGTGGATAGCAATCAGCCCCAGCATTTT. Translation: CASSLKGVDSNQPQHF.

The CDR3 coding sequence is TGTGCCAGCAGCCAGGGGAACAGGGGTCGGTTGGATCAGCCCCAGCATTTT. This encodes CASSQGNRGRLDQPQHF. The rearrangement joins TRBV4-2 to TRBJ1-5; TRBD1 matches 7 bases. Germline values: CDR1 LGHNA, CDR2 YNFKEQ. V lost 3 bases, J lost 5 bases, and 13 bases stayed unmatched. The CDR3 runs 17 residues.

This sequence joins TRBV6-1 and TRBJ1-1; D not resolved. From germline, CDR1 is MNHNS and CDR2 SASEGT. This CDR3 has 15 residues. The V gene lost 0 bases and the J gene lost 4 bases, with 12 bases spanning the gap. The CDR3 loop reads CASSEAPVARTEAFF. The CDR3 nucleotides are TGTGCCAGCAGTGAAGCCCCTGTAGCGCGCACTGAAGCTTTCTTT.

The chain uses TRBV7-2 and TRBJ2-7; maybe TRBD1 (6 bases). Trimming took off 5 bases at V and 6 bases at J, with 14 bases between the two ends. The CDR3 contains 13 residues. Germline CDR1 is SGHTA and CDR2 is FQGNSA. CDR3 in DNA: TGTGCCAGCAGCCTGAACAGGGTAGGCGAGCAGTACTTC. Translated, it gives CASSLNRVGEQYF. Full variable domain (remainder filled in from reference TRBV7-2 and TRBJ2-7): GAGVSQSPSNKVTEKGKDVELRCDPISGHTALYWYRQSLGQGLEFLIYFQGNSAPDKSGLPSDRFSAERTGGSVSTLTIQRTQQEDSAVYLCASSLNRVGEQYFGPGTRLTVT.

The rearrangement links TRBV19 to TRBJ2-3; TRBD2 matches at 8 bases. V trimming: 1 base; J trimming: 8 bases; junction bases outside the gene matches: 14. The length of the CDR3 is 17 residues. The germline gives CDR1 LNHDA, CDR2 SQIVND (reference sequence). CDR3 bases: TGTGCCAGTAGTATAGCTGCGGGAGGTACAGCGGGGGCTACGCAGTATTTT. As protein: CASSIAAGGTAGATQYF.

This clone was seen only a few times. The CDR3 DNA follows: TGTGCCAGCAGCTTAGAGGGGCGAAGGGGCACTGAAGCTTTCTTT. Protein sequence: CASSLEGRRGTEAFF. The rearrangement links TRBV7-9 to TRBJ1-1, with D possibly being TRBD1 (5 bases). This CDR3 spans 15 amino acids. With 1 base removed from V and 4 bases from J, the gap between germline ends came to 13 bases. Germline CDR1 reads SEHNR; CDR2 reads FQNEAQ (reference sequence).

In nucleotides, the CDR3 is TGTGCCAGCTCACCCCCGGACACGAACACCGGGGAGCTGTTTTTT. It specifies CASSPPDTNTGELFF. The V call is TRBV18, the J call TRBJ2-2; D possibly corresponds to TRBD1 (5 bases). V gave up 3 bases and J gave up 0 bases, with 8 bases separating them. This CDR3 has 15 residues. The germline gives CDR1 KGHSH, CDR2 LQKENI.

The chain carries TRBV5-3 and TRBJ2-7, with TRBD1 matching over 9 bases. TRBV5-3 is reported as an ORF; its role is uncertain. This CDR3 is 14 amino acids long. V shed 2 bases, J shed 2 bases, and the junction held 2 bases outside the gene matches. CDR3 nucleotide sequence: TGTGCCAGAAGCTTCGACAGGGGGACCTACGAGCAGTACTTC. This sequence encodes CARSFDRGTYEQYF.

This chain links TRBV10-3 with TRBJ1-2; 9 nucleotides align to TRBD1. CDR3 length: 14 residues. The J segment lost 5 bases and the V segment lost 5 bases, leaving 6 bases of the junction unmatched. The V gene's germline CDR1 is ENHRY and CDR2 SYGVKD. CDR3 loop: CAISRTGERYGYTF. CDR3 sequence (DNA): TGTGCCATCAGTCGGACAGGGGAGAGGTATGGCTACACCTTC.

The chain employs TRBV11-3 and TRBJ2-7; D may be TRBD2 (6 bases). Germline CDR1 SGHNT, CDR2 YENEEA. With 2 bases removed from V and 5 bases from J, the gap between germline ends came to 16 bases. This CDR3 is 15 amino acids long. The CDR3 is CASSLFAGRTNEQYF. In nucleotides, the CDR3 is TGTGCCAGCAGCTTATTTGCCGGGAGAACGAACGAGCAGTACTTC. The full variable domain, with the rest looked up from reference TRBV11-3 and TRBJ2-7, is EAGVVQSPRYKIIEKKQPVAFWCNPISGHNTLYWYLQNLGQGPELLIRYENEEAVDDSQLPKDRFSAERLKGVDSTLKIQPAELGDSAVYLCASSLFAGRTNEQYFGPGTRLTVT.